This T cell receptor (beta chain) was sequenced for a study of graft-versus-host responses after intestinal transplantation (dated by TCRdb to the early 2020s). For the wider study: Recipients received multivisceral, liver-intestinal, or isolated intestinal transplants. Alloreactive clones were identified by sequencing pre-transplant mixed lymphocyte reaction products and comparing these products with unstimulated pre-transplant donor and recipient T cells. Donor T cell macrochimerism was defined as a peak of at least 4% donor T cells among recipient peripheral blood mononuclear cells. Anti-thymocyte globulin induction was given to all recipients, followed by maintenance tacrolimus and steroids for two to four years. The cohort enrolled about two dozen intestinal transplant recipients including one retransplant, and a few patients lacking pretransplant specimens were excluded. After intestinal transplantation, graft-versus-host and host-versus-graft alloreactive T cell clones were followed in the graft, circulation and bone marrow using bulk TCR-beta CDR3 sequencing. Instead of going to the commercial service, samples from a few later patients were sequenced in-house on an Illumina MiSeq and processed with MiXCR.

According to the study, the label for this sample's time point signals: cells obtained before transplantation from donor or recipient. CD3+CD4+ and CD3+CD8+ populations were FACS-sorted from unstimulated pre-transplant donor and recipient cells taken from spleen or lymph nodes. The CDR3 sequence holds 18 residues, the cysteine and phenylalanine included. The only DNA kept is the CDR3, 54 bases in frame from the first base. V trim: 1 base; J trim: 4 bases; unmatched bases: 13. The germline V gene provides CDR1 SGHRS and CDR2 YFSETQ. As regards this clone: This receptor's antigen is unknown. No clone much larger than this one lies a single base away; base qualities are absent.

Libraries were constructed by the immunoSEQ multiplex PCR assay. For most patients, genomic DNA was isolated with the Qiagen DNeasy Blood and Tissue Kit and shipped frozen to Adaptive Biotechnologies for TCR sequencing. Adaptive Biotechnologies carried out high-throughput TCR-beta CDR3 sequencing of genomic DNA for most patients. The published analysis was carried out like this. Adaptive's ImmunoSEQ software supplied the TCR sequencing data for approximately 18 patients, while MiXCR and VDJtools were used to process three other patients. CD4 versus CD8 sorting errors were corrected by removing sequences found in both subsets at a frequency ratio below 5:1. CDR3 nucleotide sequences shared between donor and recipient were removed because the origin of such sequences could not be assigned. Alloreactive clones required at least 2-fold expansion over unstimulated cells and minimum CFSE-low frequency of 0.002% (template counts) or 0.001% (read counts). Clones were considered mappable if detected in sequenced pre-transplant spleen, lymph node, or MLR CFSE-low populations of the donor or recipient. Cumulative frequency of alloreactive clones was calculated as a percentage of all sequences weighted by copy number. TCRdb mirrors the immuneACCESS table, restricted to in-frame sequences. Some clones are absent from its copies; in checked studies, under half trace to an unresolved V gene, and the reason for the others is unknown. Clonal size and the V and J genes are those of that table, whereas D and trimming came from the DNA. The sample contains 130,000 or so clones, roughly 91% of them found a single time. Roughly 0.19% of the sample comes from the top ten.

Summary of the overall study and its limitations: In the allografts of patients with donor T cell macrochimerism, GvH to HvG T cell clonal ratios were high. GvH clones turned up in recipient bone marrow, with some appearing earlier in ileal mucosa or blood, a pattern consistent with an intestinal mucosal origin. Early after transplant, declines in HvG clones were associated with peak levels of circulating GvH clones. Conclusions were limited by the relatively low number and heterogeneity of intestinal transplant patients.

Source: unstimulated CD4+ T cells sorted from spleen or lymph node cells, taken before intestinal transplant. This clonotype originated in a human donor who received an intestinal transplant. Recombination joined TRBV5-1 with TRBJ1-2; 10 bases in the junction line up with TRBD1. The CDR3 region has the sequence CASSLSFGQGVGSYGYTF. The DNA is TGCGCCAGCAGCTTGAGCTTCGGACAGGGGGTTGGTAGCTATGGCTACACCTTC.